These 30 T cell receptor beta chains originate from one sample sequenced in a study of vaccination effects on CD4 cells after COVID-19. Sequencing followed a ViraFEST assay step that expanded antigen-specific CD4+ T cells with viral peptide pools. At the end of about 9 days of culture, CD4+ T cells were isolated. Nucleocapsid antibodies stayed negative before and after vaccination, showing no earlier SARS-CoV-2 infection. Clones were sequenced by immunoSEQ multiplex PCR, and TCRdb holds only the in-frame ones, with some missing. This sample has tens of thousands of clones, with approximately 80% found just once. These TCRs are of unknown antigen specificity. Sequences were derived from CD4+ T cells from PBMCs cultured with HCoV-NL63 spike peptides, sampled before COVID-19 vaccination. The receptors stem from a human donor who received a COVID-19 vaccine.

The V and J genes are TRBV5-1 and TRBJ2-5; D is ambiguous. Germline values: CDR1 SGHRS, CDR2 YFSETQ. This CDR3 comprises 13 residues. V lost 0 bases, J lost 5 bases, and 8 bases lay in between. The CDR3 DNA follows: TGCGCCAGCAGCTTGGCGTCGAGTGAGACCCAGTACTTC. This sequence encodes CASSLASSETQYF.

This clone was observed a handful of times. The rearrangement joins TRBV5-4 to TRBJ1-1, with 7 bases that match TRBD1. CDR3 length equals 14 residues. V trimming: 4 bases; J trimming: 5 bases; junction bases outside the gene matches: 8. Germline assignment: CDR1 SGHNT and CDR2 YYREEE (reference sequence). Here the CDR3 reads CASSAGQARTEAFF. CDR3 DNA: TGTGCCAGCAGCGCCGGACAGGCGAGAACTGAAGCTTTCTTT.

The genes are TRBV10-2 and TRBJ1-4, with a possible D match to TRBD1 (5 bases). V gave up 7 bases and J gave up 1 base, with 16 bases separating them. The length of the CDR3 is 16 residues. Germline loops: CDR1 WSHSY, CDR2 SAAADI. The CDR3 DNA reads as TGCGCCAGCATCGACAGAAAGAGTAGAACTAATGAAAAACTGTTTTTT. As protein: CASIDRKSRTNEKLFF.

V and J are TRBV1 and TRBJ2-3; the D call of TRBD1 is as the table states it, not checked on the DNA. TRBV1 is flagged as a pseudogene. The CDR3 runs 15 residues. CDR3 DNA sequence: TGCACCAGCAGCCAAGAGCCGGTAGTCAGGGATACGCAGTATTTT. Protein product: CTSSQEPVVRDTQYF.

V gene TRBV5-1 combines with J gene TRBJ2-5; 8 positions agree with TRBD1. The junction had 5 bases not matched to a gene; V was cut back by 2 bases and J by 5 bases. The CDR3 sequence is 14 residues long. The germline gives CDR1 SGHRS, CDR2 YFSETQ. CDR3 protein: CASSFGTGLETQYF. CDR3 DNA: TGCGCCAGCAGCTTCGGGACAGGACTTGAGACCCAGTACTTC. The full variable domain, rest sourced from reference TRBV5-1 and TRBJ2-5, is KAGVTQTPRYLIKTRGQQVTLSCSPISGHRSVSWYQQTPGQGLQFLFEYFSETQRNKGNFPGRFSGRQFSNSRSEMNVSTLELGDSALYLCASSFGTGLETQYFGPGTRLLVL.

This clone was observed once. The genes are TRBV5-1 and TRBJ2-1, with 10 bases that match TRBD1. Trimming at V came to 4 bases and at J to 4 bases, leaving 8 bases not matched to a gene. CDR1 and CDR2 (germline): SGHRS, YFSETQ. This CDR3 spans 16 amino acids. The DNA of the CDR3 is TGCGCCAGCAGCCCTTCCGGGACAGGGGTTTACAATGAGCAGTTCTTC. Encoded protein: CASSPSGTGVYNEQFF.

This chain joins TRBV7-8 and TRBJ2-1; D unresolved. Germline CDR1 and CDR2: SGHVS and FQNEAQ. Trimming stripped 1 base from V and 4 bases from J, with 11 bases between. CDR3 length equals 15 residues. The CDR3 here is CASSLESLEYNEQFF. The CDR3 coding sequence is TGTGCCAGCAGCTTAGAGTCCCTGGAATACAATGAGCAGTTCTTC.

The V call is TRBV28, the J call TRBJ1-5; possibly TRBD1 for D (5 bases). V lost 5 bases and J lost 1, with 18 bases in between. Germline CDR1 is MDHEN and CDR2 is SYDVKM. The CDR3 is made up of 17 amino acids. The CDR3 bases are TGTGCCAGCAGTCCCGATGGGGTGGGGGTCAGCAATCAGCCCCAGCATTTT. It translates to CASSPDGVGVSNQPQHF.

This clone turned up a few times. The J gene is TRBJ1-5, the V gene TRBV27; 8 bases fit TRBD1. In germline, CDR1 is MNHEY, CDR2 SMNVEV (reference sequence). The V and J ends lost 8 bases and 1 base, in that order; junction bases with no gene match: 10. There are 16 residues in the CDR3. CDR3 DNA sequence: TGTGCCAGCGGCTGGCAGGGGGCGCTGAGCAATCAGCCCCAGCATTTT. Translating gives CASGWQGALSNQPQHF.

The chain joins TRBV2 to TRBJ1-4; TRBD1 matches at 9 bases. The CDR3 runs 14 residues. The germline CDR1 and CDR2 sequences are SNHLY and FYNNEI. The trim removed 9 bases at V and 8 bases at J, leaving 10 bases unmatched. This CDR3 reads CASQPGQGSEKLFF. CDR3 sequence (DNA): TGTGCCAGTCAACCGGGACAGGGATCCGAAAAACTGTTTTTT.

This chain joins TRBV18 and TRBJ2-3; the D gene is possibly TRBD2 (6 bases). The germline V gene has CDR1 KGHSH and CDR2 LQKENI. This CDR3 is built from 13 residues. Trimming stripped 3 bases from V and 3 bases from J, with 7 bases between. The CDR3 is CASSPTRTDTQYF. Here the CDR3 DNA reads TGTGCCAGCTCACCGACTAGGACAGATACGCAGTATTTT.

This clone occurred a few times. The chain is built from TRBV24-1 and TRBJ2-3, with a possible D match to TRBD2 (6 bases). From germline, CDR1 is KGHDR and CDR2 SFDVKD. This CDR3 has 16 amino acids. V was pared by 1 base and J by 5 bases, with 15 bases between. The CDR3: CATSDLGQVGGDTQYF. The CDR3 nucleotides read TGTGCCACCAGTGATTTAGGGCAAGTGGGGGGAGATACGCAGTATTTT.

The genes are TRBV5-4 and TRBJ2-5, with TRBD1 identical over 8 bases. The CDR3 is 15 residues long. Germline V gives CDR1 SGHNT, CDR2 YYREEE (reference sequence). J was trimmed by 6 bases and V by 3 bases; bases with no gene match: 10. The CDR3 region is CASSSTDRGTKTQYF. CDR3 bases: TGTGCCAGCAGCTCTACCGACAGGGGAACGAAGACCCAGTACTTC.

V is TRBV5-1 and J is TRBJ2-5; a possible D gene is TRBD1 (5 bases). The ends were cut back, 0 bases at V and 2 bases at J, with 11 bases in the middle. The CDR3 spans 15 residues. In germline, CDR1 is SGHRS, CDR2 YFSETQ. The CDR3 DNA sequence: TGCGCCAGCAGCTTGGGGGGCACTCGTCAAGAGACCCAGTACTTC. Its protein is CASSLGGTRQETQYF.

The chain links TRBV18 to TRBJ2-1, with 8 bases identical to TRBD2. V was pared by 0 bases and J by 0 bases, with 1 base of the junction left unmatched. The CDR3 runs to 16 residues. From germline, CDR1 is KGHSH and CDR2 LQKENI. CDR3 DNA: TGTGCCAGCTCACCACCTAGCGGGGACTCCTACAATGAGCAGTTCTTC. It translates to CASSPPSGDSYNEQFF. The variable domain in full, with the rest retrieved from reference TRBV18 and TRBJ2-1, is NAGVMQNPRHLVRRRGQEARLRCSPMKGHSHVYWYRQLPEEGLKFMVYLQKENIIDESGMPKERFSAEFPKEGPSILRIQQVVRGDSAAYFCASSPPSGDSYNEQFFGPGTRLTVL.

This clone was detected once. This chain joins TRBV6-6 and TRBJ1-2, with TRBD1 matching 8 bases. The CDR3 extends over 16 amino acids. The trim removed 6 bases at V and 0 bases at J, leaving 9 bases unmatched. Germline values: CDR1 MNHNY, CDR2 SVGAGI (reference sequence). CDR3 protein: CASSRQGIGPNYGYTF. CDR3 DNA: TGTGCCAGCAGCCGACAGGGGATCGGCCCTAACTATGGCTACACCTTC.

The V gene is TRBV6-4, the J gene TRBJ1-1, with D perhaps matching TRBD1 (6 bases). Deletions cut 4 bases from V and 4 bases from J, with 10 bases between. Germline CDR1 MRHNA, CDR2 SNTAGT. CDR3 length: 13 amino acids. The CDR3 loop is CASSANRATEAFF. The CDR3 DNA follows: TGTGCCAGCAGTGCCAACAGGGCCACTGAAGCTTTCTTT.

The chain recombines TRBV9 with TRBJ2-2, with D unresolved. Germline V gene lookup returns CDR1 SGDLS and CDR2 YYNGEE. V dropped 5 bases and J dropped 6 bases, with 11 bases sitting between them. This CDR3 is 13 amino acids long. The CDR3 sequence: CASRPSGSGELFF. The CDR3, as DNA: TGTGCCAGCAGGCCCTCCGGGTCCGGGGAGCTGTTTTTT.

The chain uses TRBV6-5 and TRBJ1-1, with D possibly TRBD1 on 6 matching bases. The V gene's germline CDR1 is MNHEY and CDR2 SVGAGI. V lost 5 bases and J 3 bases, leaving 13 bases between the germline ends. This CDR3 spans 14 amino acids. The CDR3 bases are TGTGCCAGCAGTCGACAGGTATGGGACACTGAAGCTTTCTTT. Protein sequence: CASSRQVWDTEAFF.

The chain carries TRBV6-6 and TRBJ2-1; 9 bases align to TRBD2. Germline values: CDR1 MNHNY, CDR2 SVGAGI (reference sequence). The V segment lost 6 bases and the J segment 7 bases; nucleotides outside the gene matches: 4. The CDR3 is 13 residues long. CDR3 region: CASRAGGKNEQFF. DNA of the CDR3: TGTGCCAGCAGAGCGGGGGGAAAGAATGAGCAGTTCTTC.

This chain connects TRBV7-8 to TRBJ2-7; tentative D call: TRBD1 (5 bases). V shed 7 bases and J shed 1 base, with 17 bases lying between them. Germline V lookup: CDR1 SGHVS, CDR2 FQNEAQ. The CDR3 runs 15 residues. The CDR3, as DNA: TGTGCCAGCACCTCCCCAGGCGGACAATCCTACGAGCAGTACGTC. Translated: CASTSPGGQSYEQYV.

The chain carries TRBV11-2 and TRBJ1-6; D unclear. The V end was cut by 5 bases, the J end by 13 bases, with 12 bases between. CDR1 and CDR2 (germline): SGHAT, FQNNGV. The CDR3 spans 12 residues. The CDR3 DNA follows: TGTGCCAGCAGCACCGGAGTCCCCCCCCTCCACTTT. It translates to CASSTGVPPLHF.

This rearrangement joins TRBV5-1 to TRBJ2-2, with D perhaps TRBD1 (5 bases). The CDR3 totals 15 residues. With 1 base removed from V and 2 bases from J, the gap between germline ends came to 9 bases. The germline V gene encodes CDR1 SGHRS and CDR2 YFSETQ. The CDR3 bases are TGCGCCAGCAGCTTGTACGACAGAAACACCGGGGAGCTGTTTTTT. Translation: CASSLYDRNTGELFF.

The chain carries TRBV12-3 or TRBV12-4 and TRBJ1-2; possibly TRBD1 for D (6 bases). Trimming pared 6 bases from V and 3 bases from J, leaving 11 bases between. This CDR3 is 13 amino acids long. DNA of the CDR3: TGTGCCAGCAGATTTAGACAGGACTATGGCTACACCTTC. Translation: CASRFRQDYGYTF.

This rearrangement joins TRBV2 to TRBJ1-5; D is ambiguous. Deletions cut 1 base from V and 3 bases from J, with 10 bases between. Germline CDR1 is SNHLY and CDR2 is FYNNEI. CDR3 length: 15 residues. The CDR3 is CASSEVGGINQPQHF. CDR3 nucleotides: TGTGCCAGCAGTGAAGTGGGAGGGATCAATCAGCCCCAGCATTTT.

This clone was observed a handful of times. This sequence joins TRBV24-1 and TRBJ2-5; TRBD2 might be the D (5 bases). CDR1 KGHDR and CDR2 SFDVKD come from the germline V gene. There are 13 residues in the CDR3. Deletions cut 10 bases from V and 0 bases from J, with 11 bases between. The CDR3 nucleotides are TGTGCCACTGAGGGCCAGAACCAAGAGACCCAGTACTTC. Translating it yields CATEGQNQETQYF.

The chain joins TRBV5-1 to TRBJ1-2; D is uncertain. CDR3 length: 13 amino acids. V lost 4 bases and J 8 bases, leaving 15 bases between the germline ends. Germline V gene sequence: CDR1 SGHRS, CDR2 YFSETQ. CDR3 coding DNA: TGCGCCAGCAGCCGGCAGGTCGGTGAAGGCTACACCTTC. This encodes CASSRQVGEGYTF.

The chain combines TRBV3-1 (or the pseudogene TRBV3-2) with TRBJ2-2; no reliable D call. CDR1 LGHDT and CDR2 YNNKEL come from the germline V gene (reference sequence). V was trimmed by 7 bases and J by 0 bases, leaving 6 bases between them. CDR3 length: 13 amino acids. Here the CDR3 reads CASNDANTGELFF. As DNA, the CDR3 is TGTGCCAGCAACGATGCGAACACCGGGGAGCTGTTTTTT.

This chain connects TRBV4-3 to TRBJ2-2; the match to TRBD1 covers 8 bases. The V and J ends lost 0 bases and 8 bases, in that order; junction bases with no gene match: 11. The CDR3 runs 17 residues. The germline gives CDR1 LGHNA, CDR2 YSLEER. Here the CDR3 reads CASSQESPPRGRGELFF. The CDR3 DNA is TGCGCCAGCAGCCAAGAATCCCCCCCCAGGGGGCGGGGGGAGCTGTTTTTT.

This clone appeared once. The chain links TRBV6-5 to TRBJ1-5, with 8 bases fitting TRBD1. CDR1 is MNHEY and CDR2 is SVGAGI in the germline V gene. This CDR3 has 14 residues. J gave up 5 bases and V 6 bases, and 6 bases lay outside the gene matches. Here the CDR3 DNA reads TGTGCCAGCAGGCTCGACAGGGGCGATCAGCCCCAGCATTTT. It is translated as CASRLDRGDQPQHF.